This TCR beta chain was profiled in a study of T cells in localized non-small cell lung cancer. Measured with immunoSEQ multiplex PCR; TCRdb has only the in-frame clones, and not every one. The data hold approximately 20,000 clones, with roughly 80% observed a single time. Points on this clone: Its antigen is undetermined.

Germline CDR1 and CDR2: PRHDT and FYEKMQ (reference sequence). This CDR3 spans 13 amino acids. V lost 5 bases and J lost 9; bases outside the gene matches: 4. General observations from the study: Overall survival was longer when the density of T cells in the blood was higher. Measurement of T cell clonality placed uninvolved adjacent lung highest, above the level in tumor.

V and J are TRBV13 and TRBJ2-1, with TRBD1 matching over 10 bases. The sample consisted of peripheral blood, taken before any cancer treatment. This TCR derives from a man between 40 and 70 years old with stage I lung adenocarcinoma. The CDR3 DNA is TGTGCCAGCAGCCTGGGACAGGGGTTTGAGCAGTTCTTC. This encodes CASSLGQGFEQFF.